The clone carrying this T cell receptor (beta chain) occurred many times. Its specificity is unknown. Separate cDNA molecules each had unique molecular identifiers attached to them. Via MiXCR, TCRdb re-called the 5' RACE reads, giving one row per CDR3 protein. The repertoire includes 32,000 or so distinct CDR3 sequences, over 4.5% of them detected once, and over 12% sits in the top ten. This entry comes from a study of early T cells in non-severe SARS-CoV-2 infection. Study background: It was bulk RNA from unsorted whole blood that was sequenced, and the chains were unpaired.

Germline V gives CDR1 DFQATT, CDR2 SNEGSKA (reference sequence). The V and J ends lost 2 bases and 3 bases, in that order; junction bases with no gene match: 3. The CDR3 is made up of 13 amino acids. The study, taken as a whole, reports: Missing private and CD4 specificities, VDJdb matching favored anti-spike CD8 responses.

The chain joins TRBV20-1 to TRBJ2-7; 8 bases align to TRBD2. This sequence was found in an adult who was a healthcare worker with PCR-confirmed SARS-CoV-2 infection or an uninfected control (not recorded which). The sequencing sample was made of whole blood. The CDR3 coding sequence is TGCAGTGCTAGATCCAGCGGGGGCTACGAGCAGTACTTC. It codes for CSARSSGGYEQYF.